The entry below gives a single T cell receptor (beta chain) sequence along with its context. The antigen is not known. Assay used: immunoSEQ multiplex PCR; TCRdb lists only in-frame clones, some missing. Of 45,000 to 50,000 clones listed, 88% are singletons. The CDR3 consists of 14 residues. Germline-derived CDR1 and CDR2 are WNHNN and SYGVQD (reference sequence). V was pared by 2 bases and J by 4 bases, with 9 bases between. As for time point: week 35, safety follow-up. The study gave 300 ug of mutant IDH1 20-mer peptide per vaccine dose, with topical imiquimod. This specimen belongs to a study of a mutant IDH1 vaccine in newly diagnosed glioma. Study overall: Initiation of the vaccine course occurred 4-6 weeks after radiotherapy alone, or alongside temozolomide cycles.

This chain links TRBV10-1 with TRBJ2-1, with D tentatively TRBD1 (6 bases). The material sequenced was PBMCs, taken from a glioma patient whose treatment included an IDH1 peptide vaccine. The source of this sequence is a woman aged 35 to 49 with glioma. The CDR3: CASSERGGYNEQFF. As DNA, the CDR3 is TGCGCCAGCAGTGAGCGAGGGGGATACAATGAGCAGTTCTTC.